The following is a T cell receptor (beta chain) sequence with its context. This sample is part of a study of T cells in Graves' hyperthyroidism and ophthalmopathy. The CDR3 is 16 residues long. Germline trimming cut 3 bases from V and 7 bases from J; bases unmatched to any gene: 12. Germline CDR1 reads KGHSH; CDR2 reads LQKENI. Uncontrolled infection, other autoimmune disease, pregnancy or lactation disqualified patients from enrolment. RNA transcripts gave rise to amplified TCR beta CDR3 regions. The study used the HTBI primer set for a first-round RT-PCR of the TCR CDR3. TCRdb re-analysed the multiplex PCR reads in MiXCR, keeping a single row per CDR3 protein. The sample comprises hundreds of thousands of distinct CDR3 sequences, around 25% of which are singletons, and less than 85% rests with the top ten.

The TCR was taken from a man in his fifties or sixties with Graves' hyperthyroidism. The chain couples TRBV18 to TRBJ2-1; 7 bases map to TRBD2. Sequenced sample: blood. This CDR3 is CASSPETWAGDNEQFF. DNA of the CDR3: TGTGCCAGCTCACCGGAGACGTGGGCGGGAGATAATGAGCAGTTCTTC. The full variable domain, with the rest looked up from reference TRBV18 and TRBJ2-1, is NAGVMQNPRHLVRRRGQEARLRCSPMKGHSHVYWYRQLPEEGLKFMVYLQKENIIDESGMPKERFSAEFPKEGPSILRIQQVVRGDSAAYFCASSPETWAGDNEQFFGPGTRLTVL.